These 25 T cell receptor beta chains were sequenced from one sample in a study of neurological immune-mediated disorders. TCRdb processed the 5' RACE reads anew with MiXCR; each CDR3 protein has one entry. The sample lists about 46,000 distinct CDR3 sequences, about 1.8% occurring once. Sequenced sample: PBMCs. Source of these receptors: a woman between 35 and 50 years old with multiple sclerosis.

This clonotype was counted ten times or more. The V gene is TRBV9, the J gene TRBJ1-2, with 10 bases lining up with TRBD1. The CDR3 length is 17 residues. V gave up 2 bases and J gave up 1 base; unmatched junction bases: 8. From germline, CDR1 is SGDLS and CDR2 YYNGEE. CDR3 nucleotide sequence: TGTGCCAGCAGCGTCTTCCGGGACAGGGGAAATAACTATGGCTACACCTTC. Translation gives CASSVFRDRGNNYGYTF.

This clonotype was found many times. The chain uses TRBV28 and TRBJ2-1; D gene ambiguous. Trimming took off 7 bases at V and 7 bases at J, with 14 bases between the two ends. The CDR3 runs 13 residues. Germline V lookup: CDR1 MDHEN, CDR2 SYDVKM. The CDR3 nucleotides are TGTGCCAGCATTACTCCTTCCGGGAATGAGCAGTTCTTC. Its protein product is CASITPSGNEQFF. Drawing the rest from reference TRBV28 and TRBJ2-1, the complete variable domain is DVKVTQSSRYLVKRTGEKVFLECVQDMDHENMFWYRQDPGLGLRLIYFSYDVKMKEKGDIPEGYSVSREKKERFSLILESASTNQTSMYLCASITPSGNEQFFGPGTRLTVL.

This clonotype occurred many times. Written as DNA, the CDR3 is TGTGCCAGCAGCTTAGTCGGGCAGTCCAGCTCTGGAAACACCATATATTTT. Translating gives CASSLVGQSSSGNTIYF. This chain joins TRBV11-2 and TRBJ1-3; no firm D call. Germline CDR1 SGHAT, CDR2 FQNNGV. This CDR3 region has 17 residues. V lost 1 base to trimming and J lost 0 bases, with 13 bases between them.

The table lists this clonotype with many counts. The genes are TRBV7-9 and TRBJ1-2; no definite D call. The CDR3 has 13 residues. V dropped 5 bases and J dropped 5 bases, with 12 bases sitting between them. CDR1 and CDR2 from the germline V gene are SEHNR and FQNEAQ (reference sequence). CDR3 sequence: CASSPDSGYGYTF. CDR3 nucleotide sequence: TGTGCCAGCAGCCCCGATAGCGGATATGGCTACACCTTC.

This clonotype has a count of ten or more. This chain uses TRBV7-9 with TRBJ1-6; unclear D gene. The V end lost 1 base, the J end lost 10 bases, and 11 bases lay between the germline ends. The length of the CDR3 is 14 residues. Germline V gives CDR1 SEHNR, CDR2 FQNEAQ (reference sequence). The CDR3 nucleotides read TGTGCCAGCAGCTTAGTGGGCATGACCTCACCCCTCCACTTT. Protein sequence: CASSLVGMTSPLHF.

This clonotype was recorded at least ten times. The chain's CDR3 is CSVDKGGYGYTF. DNA of the CDR3: TGCAGCGTCGACAAGGGGGGCTATGGCTACACCTTC. The chain joins TRBV20-1 to TRBJ1-2; TRBD1 is a possible D gene (6 bases). The CDR3 has 12 amino acids. The germline gives CDR1 DFQATT, CDR2 SNEGSKA (reference sequence).

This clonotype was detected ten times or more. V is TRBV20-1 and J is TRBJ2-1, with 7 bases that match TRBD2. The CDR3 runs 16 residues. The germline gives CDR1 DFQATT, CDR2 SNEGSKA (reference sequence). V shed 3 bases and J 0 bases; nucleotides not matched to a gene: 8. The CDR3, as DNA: TGCAGTGCTAGTGCCCAGCGGGGATTCTCCTACAATGAGCAGTTCTTC. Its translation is CSASAQRGFSYNEQFF.

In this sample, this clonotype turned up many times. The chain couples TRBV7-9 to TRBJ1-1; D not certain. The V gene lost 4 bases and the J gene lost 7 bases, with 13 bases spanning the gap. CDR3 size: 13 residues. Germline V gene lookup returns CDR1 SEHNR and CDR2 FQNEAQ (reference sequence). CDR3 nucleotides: TGTGCCAGCAGCTCGGGTGTCGGCCGTGAAGCTTTCTTT. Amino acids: CASSSGVGREAFF.

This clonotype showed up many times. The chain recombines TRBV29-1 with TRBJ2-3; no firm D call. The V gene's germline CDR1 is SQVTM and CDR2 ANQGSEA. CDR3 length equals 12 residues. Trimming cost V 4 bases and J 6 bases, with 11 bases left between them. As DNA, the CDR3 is TGCAGCGTTGTGGGCGCCGCGGATACGCAGTATTTT. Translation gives CSVVGAADTQYF.

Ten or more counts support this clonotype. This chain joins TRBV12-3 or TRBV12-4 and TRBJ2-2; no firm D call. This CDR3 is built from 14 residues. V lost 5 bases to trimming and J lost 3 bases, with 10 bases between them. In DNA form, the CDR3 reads TGTGCCAGCAGTCCCGAGTGGGACACCGGGGAGCTGTTTTTT. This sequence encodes CASSPEWDTGELFF.

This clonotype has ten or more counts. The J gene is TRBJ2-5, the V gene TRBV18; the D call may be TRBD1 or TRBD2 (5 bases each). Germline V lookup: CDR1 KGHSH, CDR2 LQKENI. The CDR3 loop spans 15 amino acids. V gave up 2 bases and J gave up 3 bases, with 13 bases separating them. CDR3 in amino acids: CASSPAGRVKETQYF. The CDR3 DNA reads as TGTGCCAGCTCACCAGCAGGGAGAGTAAAAGAGACCCAGTACTTC.

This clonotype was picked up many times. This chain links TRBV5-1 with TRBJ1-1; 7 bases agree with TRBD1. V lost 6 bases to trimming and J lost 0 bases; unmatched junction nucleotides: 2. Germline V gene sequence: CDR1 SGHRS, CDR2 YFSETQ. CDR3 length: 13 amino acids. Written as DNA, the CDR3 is TGCGCCAGCAACAGGGGCTTGAACACTGAAGCTTTCTTT. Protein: CASNRGLNTEAFF.

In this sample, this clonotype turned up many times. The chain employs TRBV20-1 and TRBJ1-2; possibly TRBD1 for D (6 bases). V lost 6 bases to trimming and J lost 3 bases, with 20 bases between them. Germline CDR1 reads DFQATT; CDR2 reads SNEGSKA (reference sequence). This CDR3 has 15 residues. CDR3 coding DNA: TGCAGTGCCCCCATAAGGTCAGGGGAGGACTATGGCTACACCTTC. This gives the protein CSAPIRSGEDYGYTF.

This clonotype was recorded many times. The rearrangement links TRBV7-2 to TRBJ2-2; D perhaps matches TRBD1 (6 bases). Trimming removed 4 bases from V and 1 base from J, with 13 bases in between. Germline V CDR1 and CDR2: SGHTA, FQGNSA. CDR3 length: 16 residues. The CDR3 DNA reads TGTGCCAGCAGCTGGGGGCTGGGGCTGAACACCGGGGAGCTGTTTTTT. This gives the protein CASSWGLGLNTGELFF.

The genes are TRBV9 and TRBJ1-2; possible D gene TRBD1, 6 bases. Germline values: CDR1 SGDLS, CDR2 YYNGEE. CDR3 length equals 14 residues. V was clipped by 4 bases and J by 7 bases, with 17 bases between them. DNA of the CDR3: TGTGCCAGCAGCCCGCGGGACATGAGGGTTGGCTACACCTTC. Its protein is CASSPRDMRVGYTF. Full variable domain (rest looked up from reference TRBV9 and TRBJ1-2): DSGVTQTPKHLITATGQRVTLRCSPRSGDLSVYWYQQSLDQGLQFLIQYYNGEERAKGNILERFSAQQFPDLHSELNLSSLELGDSALYFCASSPRDMRVGYTFGSGTRLTVV.

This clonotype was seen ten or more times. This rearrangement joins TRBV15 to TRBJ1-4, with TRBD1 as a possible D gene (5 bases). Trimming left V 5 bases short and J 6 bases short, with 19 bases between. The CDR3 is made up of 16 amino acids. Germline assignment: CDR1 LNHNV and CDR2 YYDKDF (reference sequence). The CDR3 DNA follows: TGTGCCACCAGCTTTTCATTAACCCCGGGGGATGAAAAACTGTTTTTT. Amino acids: CATSFSLTPGDEKLFF.

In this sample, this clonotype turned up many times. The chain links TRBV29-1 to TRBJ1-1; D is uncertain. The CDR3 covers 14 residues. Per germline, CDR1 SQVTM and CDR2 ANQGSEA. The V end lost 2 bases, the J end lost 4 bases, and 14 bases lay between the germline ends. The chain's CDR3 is CSVELYSQTTEAFF. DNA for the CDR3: TGCAGCGTTGAATTATACAGCCAGACCACTGAAGCTTTCTTT. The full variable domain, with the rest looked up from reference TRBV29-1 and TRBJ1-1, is SAVISQKPSRDICQRGTSLTIQCQVDSQVTMMFWYRQQPGQSLTLIATANQGSEATYESGFVIDKFPISRPNLTFSTLTVSNMSPEDSSIYLCSVELYSQTTEAFFGQGTRLTVV.

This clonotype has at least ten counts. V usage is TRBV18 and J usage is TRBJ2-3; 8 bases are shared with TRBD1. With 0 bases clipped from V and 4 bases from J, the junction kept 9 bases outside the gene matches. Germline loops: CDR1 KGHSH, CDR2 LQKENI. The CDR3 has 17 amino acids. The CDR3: CASSPPLAGGTADTQYF. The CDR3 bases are TGTGCCAGCTCACCACCGTTGGCAGGGGGCACGGCAGATACGCAGTATTTT.

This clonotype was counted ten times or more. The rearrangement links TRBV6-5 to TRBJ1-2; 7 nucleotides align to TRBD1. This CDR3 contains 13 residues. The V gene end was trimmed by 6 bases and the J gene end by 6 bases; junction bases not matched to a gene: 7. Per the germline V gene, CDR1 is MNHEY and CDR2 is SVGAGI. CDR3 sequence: CASSLDTGDGYTF. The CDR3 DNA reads TGTGCCAGCAGCCTAGACACAGGGGATGGCTACACCTTC.

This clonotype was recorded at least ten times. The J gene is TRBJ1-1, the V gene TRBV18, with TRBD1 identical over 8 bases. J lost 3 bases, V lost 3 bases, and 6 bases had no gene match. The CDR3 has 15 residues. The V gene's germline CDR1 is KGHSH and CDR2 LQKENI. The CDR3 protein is CASSPGQGPHTEAFF. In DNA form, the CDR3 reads TGTGCCAGCTCACCCGGACAGGGCCCCCACACTGAAGCTTTCTTT. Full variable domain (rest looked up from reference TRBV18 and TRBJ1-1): NAGVMQNPRHLVRRRGQEARLRCSPMKGHSHVYWYRQLPEEGLKFMVYLQKENIIDESGMPKERFSAEFPKEGPSILRIQQVVRGDSAAYFCASSPGQGPHTEAFFGQGTRLTVV.

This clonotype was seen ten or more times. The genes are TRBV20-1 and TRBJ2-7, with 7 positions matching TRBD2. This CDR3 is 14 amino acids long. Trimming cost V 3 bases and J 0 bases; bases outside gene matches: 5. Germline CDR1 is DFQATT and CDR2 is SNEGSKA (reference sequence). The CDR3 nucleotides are TGCAGTGCTAGGGGGCTAGCGGACTCCTACGAGCAGTACTTC. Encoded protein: CSARGLADSYEQYF.

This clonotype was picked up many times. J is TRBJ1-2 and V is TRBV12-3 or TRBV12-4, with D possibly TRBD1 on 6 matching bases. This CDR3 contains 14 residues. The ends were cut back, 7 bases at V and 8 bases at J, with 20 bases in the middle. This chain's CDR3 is CASTLMGAHRGYTF. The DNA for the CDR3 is TGTGCCAGCACCCTCATGGGGGCGCATCGGGGCTACACCTTC.

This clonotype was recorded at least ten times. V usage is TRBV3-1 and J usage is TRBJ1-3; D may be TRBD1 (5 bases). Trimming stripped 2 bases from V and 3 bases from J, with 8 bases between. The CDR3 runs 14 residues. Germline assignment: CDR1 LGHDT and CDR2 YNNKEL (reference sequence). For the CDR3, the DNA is TGTGCCAGCAGCCAACAGGGATATGGAAACACCATATATTTT. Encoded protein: CASSQQGYGNTIYF.

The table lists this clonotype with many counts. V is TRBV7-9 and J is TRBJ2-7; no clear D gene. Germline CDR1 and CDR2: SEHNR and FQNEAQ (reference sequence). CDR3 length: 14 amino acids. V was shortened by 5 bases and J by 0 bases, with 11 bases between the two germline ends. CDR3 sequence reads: CASSPRAASYEQYF. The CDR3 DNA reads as TGTGCCAGCAGCCCCCGAGCAGCCTCCTACGAGCAGTACTTC.

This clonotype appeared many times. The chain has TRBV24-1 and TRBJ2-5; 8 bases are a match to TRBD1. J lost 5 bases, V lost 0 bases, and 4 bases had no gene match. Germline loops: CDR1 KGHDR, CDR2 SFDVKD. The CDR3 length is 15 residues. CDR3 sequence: CATSDLDRGGETQYF. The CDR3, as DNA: TGTGCCACCAGTGATTTGGACAGGGGAGGCGAGACCCAGTACTTC.